The next 17 T cell receptor beta chains were all read from a single sample in a study of Ad26.COV2.S vaccination and SARS-CoV-2 variants. Repertoires were generated with immunoSEQ multiplex PCR, while TCRdb's copy carries only in-frame clones and drops some. The sample includes about 250,000 clones, roughly 85% of them seen just once. Treatment defined: roughly 20 received Ad26.COV2.S at low or high dose, single or two shots; about five received placebo; per-sample allocation not given. The samples were gathered on day 63 after the first injection of vaccine or placebo. This specimen was peripheral blood, taken in a trial of Ad26.COV2.S vaccine versus placebo. Every receptor here comes from a person aged 18-65 years who received the Ad26.COV2.S COVID-19 vaccine or a placebo.

The rearrangement links TRBV5-6 to TRBJ2-7; 8 bases are shared with TRBD1. The CDR3 totals 15 residues. The J segment lost 3 bases and the V segment lost 4 bases, leaving 9 bases of the junction unmatched. CDR1 SGHDT and CDR2 YYEEEE come from the germline V gene. The DNA for the CDR3 is TGTGCCAGCAGCCCAGGGACAGGCGTAAACTACGAGCAGTACTTC. This codes for CASSPGTGVNYEQYF.

V gene TRBV2 combines with J gene TRBJ2-5; 8 bases map to TRBD2. The trim removed 8 bases at V and 3 bases at J, leaving 20 bases unmatched. The germline CDR1 and CDR2 sequences are SNHLY and FYNNEI. The CDR3 consists of 18 residues. The CDR3 loop reads CASPTETWRAGDKETQYF. CDR3 DNA: TGTGCCAGCCCTACCGAGACCTGGAGAGCGGGAGATAAAGAGACCCAGTACTTC. The whole variable domain, remainder taken from reference TRBV2 and TRBJ2-5, is EPEVTQTPSHQVTQMGQEVILRCVPISNHLYFYWYRQILGQKVEFLVSFYNNEISEKSEIFDDQFSVERPDGSNFTLKIRSTKLEDSAMYFCASPTETWRAGDKETQYFGPGTRLLVL.

The J gene is TRBJ1-4, the V gene TRBV29-1; D perhaps matches TRBD1 (6 bases). Deletions cut 2 bases from V and 1 base from J, with 14 bases between. Germline V lookup: CDR1 SQVTM, CDR2 ANQGSEA. The CDR3 length is 16 residues. The CDR3: CSVESAGAKTNEKLFF. The CDR3 DNA sequence: TGCAGCGTTGAAAGCGCGGGGGCAAAAACTAATGAAAAACTGTTTTTT.

V usage is TRBV13 and J usage is TRBJ2-5; 11 positions agree with TRBD2. The J segment lost 3 bases and the V segment lost 5 bases, leaving 5 bases of the junction unmatched. CDR1 PRHDT and CDR2 FYEKMQ come from the germline V gene (reference sequence). The CDR3 sequence is 15 residues long. The DNA for the CDR3 is TGTGCCAGCAGCGGGACGGGACTAGCGGAAGAGACCCAGTACTTC. Encoded protein: CASSGTGLAEETQYF.

The chain uses TRBV7-8 and TRBJ2-2, with TRBD1 identical over 7 bases. The germline CDR1 and CDR2 sequences are SGHVS and FQNEAQ. V lost 5 bases and J lost 7; bases outside the gene matches: 10. This CDR3 is built from 15 residues. CDR3 nucleotide sequence: TGTGCCAGCAGCACCGGGACAGCGGCTTTCGGGGAGCTGTTTTTT. Translating it yields CASSTGTAAFGELFF.

The chain employs TRBV9 and TRBJ1-4, with TRBD1 matching 8 bases. The J segment lost 0 bases and the V segment lost 3 bases, leaving 1 base of the junction unmatched. Germline V CDR1 and CDR2: SGDLS, YYNGEE. The CDR3 length is 15 residues. The CDR3 DNA is TGTGCCAGCAGCGGACAGGGGACAACTAATGAAAAACTGTTTTTT. It encodes CASSGQGTTNEKLFF.

V is TRBV2 and J is TRBJ2-3; 9 bases line up with TRBD1. This CDR3 region has 14 residues. V lost 5 bases and J lost 3; bases outside the gene matches: 3. CDR1 and CDR2 from the germline V gene are SNHLY and FYNNEI. This CDR3 is CASSQTGGTDTQYF. CDR3 in DNA: TGTGCCAGCAGTCAGACAGGGGGGACAGATACGCAGTATTTT.

The genes are TRBV11-1 and TRBJ1-6; D is possibly TRBD1 (5 bases). CDR1 and CDR2 (germline): SGHAT, FQDESV (reference sequence). The CDR3 sequence is 13 residues long. The germline V and J ends were trimmed by 3 bases and 8 bases, with 8 bases remaining between them. CDR3 amino acids: CASSFSTDSPLHF. In nucleotides, the CDR3 is TGTGCCAGCAGCTTTTCGACAGATTCACCCCTCCACTTT.

The chain links TRBV7-9 to TRBJ1-1; D gene uncertain. Trimming took off 5 bases at V and 8 bases at J, with 18 bases between the two ends. In germline, CDR1 is SEHNR, CDR2 FQNEAQ (reference sequence). The CDR3 covers 14 residues. The CDR3 loop reads CASSLLMTSSEAFF. The CDR3 DNA reads as TGTGCCAGCAGCCTGTTGATGACCTCTTCGGAAGCTTTCTTT.

The chain couples TRBV14 to TRBJ1-2, with D uncertain. Germline assignment: CDR1 SGHDN and CDR2 FVKESK. This CDR3 comprises 13 residues. V was shortened by 1 base and J by 4 bases, with 7 bases between the two germline ends. The CDR3 region has the DNA TGTGCCAGCAGCCAAGGTCGGGGCTATGGCTACACCTTC. It translates to CASSQGRGYGYTF.

V usage is TRBV2 and J usage is TRBJ2-1; TRBD2 agrees at 14 bases. Germline CDR1 is SNHLY and CDR2 is FYNNEI. V trimming: 5 bases; J trimming: 1 base; junction bases outside the gene matches: 7. The CDR3 consists of 18 residues. The CDR3 nucleotides are TGTGCCAGCAGTCCGGGACTAGCGGGAGCAGAGTCCTACAATGAGCAGTTCTTC. Translated, it gives CASSPGLAGAESYNEQFF.

The chain has TRBV18 and TRBJ1-1; D perhaps matches TRBD1 (6 bases). Germline V gives CDR1 KGHSH, CDR2 LQKENI. The CDR3 has 13 amino acids. The V end was cut by 2 bases, the J end by 8 bases, with 12 bases between. The CDR3 protein is CASSPTTGLEAFF. The CDR3 DNA sequence: TGTGCCAGCTCACCAACGACAGGACTCGAAGCTTTCTTT.

The chain employs TRBV13 and TRBJ2-2; D is unclear. CDR3 size: 14 residues. Germline V gene lookup returns CDR1 PRHDT and CDR2 FYEKMQ (reference sequence). Between the trimmed V and J ends, which lost 1 base and 1 base, there was a span of 4 bases. CDR3 bases: TGTGCCAGCAGCTTAGACTTGAACACCGGGGAGCTGTTTTTT. Amino acid sequence: CASSLDLNTGELFF.

This chain links TRBV19 with TRBJ1-2; D ambiguous. The CDR3 extends over 12 amino acids. Trimming shortened V by 5 bases and J by 2 bases, and 6 bases separated the two germline ends. Germline V gene lookup returns CDR1 LNHDA and CDR2 SQIVND (reference sequence). The CDR3 is CASSPMNYGYTF. The CDR3 DNA follows: TGTGCCAGTAGTCCCATGAACTATGGCTACACCTTC. Supplemented by reference TRBV19 and TRBJ1-2, the full variable domain reads DGGITQSPKYLFRKEGQNVTLSCEQNLNHDAMYWYRQDPGQGLRLIYYSQIVNDFQKGDIAEGYSVSREKKESFPLTVTSAQKNPTAFYLCASSPMNYGYTFGSGTRLTVV.

There are a few counts of this clone. The J gene is TRBJ2-5, the V gene TRBV11-2; TRBD2 matches 12 bases. CDR3 size: 16 residues. The germline V gene has CDR1 SGHAT and CDR2 FQNNGV. Germline trimming cut 5 bases from V and 5 bases from J; bases unmatched to any gene: 9. The CDR3 DNA follows: TGTGCCAGCAGCCCCAGACTAGCGGGGGACCTGGAGACCCAGTACTTC. Protein: CASSPRLAGDLETQYF.

This rearrangement joins TRBV19 to TRBJ1-5, with D possibly TRBD1 on 5 matching bases. The V end was cut by 6 bases, the J end by 7 bases, with 13 bases between. CDR1 is LNHDA, CDR2 SQIVND, per germline (reference sequence). The CDR3 length is 13 residues. CDR3 nucleotides: TGTGCCAGTAGGCCGGCAGGGAGCCAGCCCCAGCATTTT. Protein: CASRPAGSQPQHF.

The V call is TRBV11-3, the J call TRBJ2-3; TRBD2 aligns across 10 bases. This CDR3 has 16 amino acids. Trimming cost V 5 bases and J 2 bases; bases outside gene matches: 7. CDR1 and CDR2 (germline): SGHNT, YENEEA. The CDR3 protein is CASSPTLAGPTDTQYF. The CDR3 DNA sequence: TGTGCCAGCAGCCCCACACTAGCGGGGCCCACAGATACGCAGTATTTT.